The present entry profiles one T cell receptor beta chain with its context. These data originate in a study of blood T cell repertoires in COVID-19. The authors' processing: Estimation of nucleated cell counts was performed using reference gene primer amplification. Generated by immunoSEQ multiplex PCR, the TCRdb table keeps only in-frame clones and is missing some. V and J calls and clone size are copied from that table; D and trimming were computed from the DNA. The sample records roughly 220,000 clones, around four fifths being singletons. Germline CDR1 and CDR2: MNHEY and SMNVEV (reference sequence). The CDR3 consists of 15 residues. Unmatched junction bases numbered 9, after V lost 5 bases and J lost 3 bases.

The sample consisted of peripheral blood. This chain links TRBV27 with TRBJ2-5, with 7 bases that match TRBD1. The source of this sequence is a young man with active or convalescent COVID-19. The CDR3 loop reads CASSAGTVKEETQYF. The CDR3 coding sequence is TGTGCCAGCAGTGCCGGGACAGTCAAGGAAGAGACCCAGTACTTC.